This TCR beta chain was obtained from a study of blood T cell repertoires in COVID-19. Study-level information: Acute-phase and convalescent COVID-19 samples originated in the United States, Italy and Spain.

Between the trimmed V and J ends, which lost 6 bases and 2 bases, there was a span of 15 bases. CDR1 and CDR2 (germline): SGHNT, YYREEE (reference sequence). The CDR3 has 14 amino acids. Original processing notes: Amplification with reference gene primers provided the estimates of nucleated cell counts. Method: immunoSEQ multiplex PCR; TCRdb's copy keeps in-frame clones and lacks some. That table supplies the V and J calls and clone size; D and trimming were determined from the DNA. The sample lists under 300,000 clones, 88% seen once, with 0.75% to 1% in the top ten. The chain uses TRBV5-4 and TRBJ2-7; TRBD2 might be the D (7 bases). The sequence was collected from a woman aged 35 to 49 who had recovered from COVID-19. The specimen sequenced was peripheral blood. This chain's CDR3 is CASTHREGTYEQYV. For the CDR3, the DNA is TGTGCCAGCACACACAGGGAGGGGACCTACGAGCAGTACGTC.